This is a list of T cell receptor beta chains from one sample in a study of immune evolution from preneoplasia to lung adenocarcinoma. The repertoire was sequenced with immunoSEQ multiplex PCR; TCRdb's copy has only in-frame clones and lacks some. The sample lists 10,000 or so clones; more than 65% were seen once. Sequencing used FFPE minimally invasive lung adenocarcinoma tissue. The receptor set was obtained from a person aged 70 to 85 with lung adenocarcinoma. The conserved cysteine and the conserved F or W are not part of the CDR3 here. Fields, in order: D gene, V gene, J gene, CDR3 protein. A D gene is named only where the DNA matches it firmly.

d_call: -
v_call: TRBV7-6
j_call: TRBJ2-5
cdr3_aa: ASSRGPTPPETQY

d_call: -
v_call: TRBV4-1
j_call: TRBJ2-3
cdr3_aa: ASSHTTDTQY

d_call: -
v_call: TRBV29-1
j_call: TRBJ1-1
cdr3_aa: SAGVHTEAF

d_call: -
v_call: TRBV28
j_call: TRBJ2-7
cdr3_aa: ASRPGGGRYEQY

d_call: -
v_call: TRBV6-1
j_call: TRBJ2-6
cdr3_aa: ASSEARRVGSGANVLT

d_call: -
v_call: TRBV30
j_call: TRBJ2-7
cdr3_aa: AWSTDSYEQY

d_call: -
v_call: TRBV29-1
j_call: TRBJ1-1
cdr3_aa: SSHTNTEAF

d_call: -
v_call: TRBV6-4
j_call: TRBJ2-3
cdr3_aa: ASSEGGEKDTQY

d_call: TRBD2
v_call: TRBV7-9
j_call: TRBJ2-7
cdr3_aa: ASSAGGPYEQY

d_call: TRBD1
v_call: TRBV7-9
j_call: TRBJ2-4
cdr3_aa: ASSLENRGLAKNIQY

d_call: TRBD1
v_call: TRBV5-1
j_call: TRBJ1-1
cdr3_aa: ASSRDSNTEAF

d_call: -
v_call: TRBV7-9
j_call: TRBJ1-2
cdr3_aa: ASSLGGSLPGYGYT

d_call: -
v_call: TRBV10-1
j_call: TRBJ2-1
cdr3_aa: ASSPLGRGNEQF

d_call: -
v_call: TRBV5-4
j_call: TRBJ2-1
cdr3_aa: ASSPERGLSNEQF

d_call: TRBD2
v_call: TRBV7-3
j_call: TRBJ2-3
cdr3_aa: ASSKEGRGGTDTQY

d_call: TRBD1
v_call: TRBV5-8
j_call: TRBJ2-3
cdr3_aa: ASSSLGTAITDTQY

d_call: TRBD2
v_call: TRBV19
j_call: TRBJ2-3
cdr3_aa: ASSSTSGAPPDTQY

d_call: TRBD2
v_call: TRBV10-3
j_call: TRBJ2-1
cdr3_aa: AIKGLAGGNEQF

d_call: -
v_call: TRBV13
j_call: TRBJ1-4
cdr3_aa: ASSLYGNEKLF

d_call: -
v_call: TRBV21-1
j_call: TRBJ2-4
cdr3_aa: ASSQRGAAKNIQY

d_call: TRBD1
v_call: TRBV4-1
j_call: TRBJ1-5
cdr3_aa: ASSQGRQGGSYSNQPQH

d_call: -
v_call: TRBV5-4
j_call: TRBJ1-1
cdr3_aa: ASSFTQGNTEAF

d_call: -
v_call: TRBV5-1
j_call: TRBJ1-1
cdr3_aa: ASSLLSNTEAF

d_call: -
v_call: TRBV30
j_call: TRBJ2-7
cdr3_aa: AWSEEGPGLGDEQY

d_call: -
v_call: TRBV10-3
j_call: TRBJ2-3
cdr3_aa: AIKGGVSPDTQY

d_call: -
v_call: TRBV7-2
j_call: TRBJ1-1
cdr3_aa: ASSSLGGDTEAF

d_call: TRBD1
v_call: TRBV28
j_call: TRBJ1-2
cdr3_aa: ASSYRGQGGYT

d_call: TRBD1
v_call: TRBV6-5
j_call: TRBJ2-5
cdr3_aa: ASSSQGAQETQY

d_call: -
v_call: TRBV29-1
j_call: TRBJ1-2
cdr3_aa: SVGYSRISSYGYT

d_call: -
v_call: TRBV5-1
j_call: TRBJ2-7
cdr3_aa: TSSLSGDSTHEQY

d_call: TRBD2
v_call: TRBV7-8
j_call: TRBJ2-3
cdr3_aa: ASSLEGRGSTDTQY

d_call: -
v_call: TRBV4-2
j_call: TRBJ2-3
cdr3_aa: ASSEFFVGTQY

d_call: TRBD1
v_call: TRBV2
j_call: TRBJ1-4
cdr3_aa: ASSETGGSIEKLF

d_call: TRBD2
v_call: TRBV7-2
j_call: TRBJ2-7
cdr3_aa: ASSLTLAGGPSYEQY

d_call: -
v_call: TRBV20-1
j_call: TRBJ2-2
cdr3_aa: SAPLIGELF

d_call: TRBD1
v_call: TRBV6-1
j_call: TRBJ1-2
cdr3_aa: ASRGGQNYGYT

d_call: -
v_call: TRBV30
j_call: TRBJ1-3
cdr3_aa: AWSAKLFLGNTIY

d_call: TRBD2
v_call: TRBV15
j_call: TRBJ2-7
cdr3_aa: ATSRDGGRDEQY

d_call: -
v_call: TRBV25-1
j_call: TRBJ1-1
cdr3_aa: ASISNSNFEAF

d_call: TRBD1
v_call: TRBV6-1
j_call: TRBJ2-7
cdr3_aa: ASSRQGEYEQY

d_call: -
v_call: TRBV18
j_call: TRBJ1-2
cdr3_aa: ASSTGPDYGYT

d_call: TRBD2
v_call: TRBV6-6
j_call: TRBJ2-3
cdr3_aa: ASVGTSGLGDTQY

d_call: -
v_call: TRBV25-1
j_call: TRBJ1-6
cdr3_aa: ASSEGGRAPLH

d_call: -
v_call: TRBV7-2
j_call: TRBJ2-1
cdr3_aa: ASSLEWREQF

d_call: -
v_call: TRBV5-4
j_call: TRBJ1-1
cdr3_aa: ASSLRERGGEAF

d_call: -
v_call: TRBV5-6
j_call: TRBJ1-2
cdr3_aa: ASSPPQQGNYGYT

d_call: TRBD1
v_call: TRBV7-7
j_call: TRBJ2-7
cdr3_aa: ASSRDSSYEQY

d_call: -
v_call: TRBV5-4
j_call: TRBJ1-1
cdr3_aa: ASRPGTSRGENTEAF

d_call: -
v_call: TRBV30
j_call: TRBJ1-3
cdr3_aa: AWIRTAGNTIY

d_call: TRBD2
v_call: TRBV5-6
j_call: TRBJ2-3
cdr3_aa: ASSSRRLAGVGITDTQY

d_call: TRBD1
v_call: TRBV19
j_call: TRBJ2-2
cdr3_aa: ASSIRRDRVTRGGELF

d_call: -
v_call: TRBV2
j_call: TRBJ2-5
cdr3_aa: ASRERAGETQY

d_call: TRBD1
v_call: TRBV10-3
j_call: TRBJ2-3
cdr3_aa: AISRTGGREDTQY

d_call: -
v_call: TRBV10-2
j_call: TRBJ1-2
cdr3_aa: ASSEGGRAYGYT

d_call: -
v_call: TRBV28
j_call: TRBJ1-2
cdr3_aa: ASSLGVWVPNYGYT

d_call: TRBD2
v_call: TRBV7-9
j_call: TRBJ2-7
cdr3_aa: ASSKGLAGTY

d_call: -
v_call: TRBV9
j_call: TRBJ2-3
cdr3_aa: ASVVGGATDTQY

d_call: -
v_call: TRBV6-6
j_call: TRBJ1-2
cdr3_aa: ASSLTGYGYT

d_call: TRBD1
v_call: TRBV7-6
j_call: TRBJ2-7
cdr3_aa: ASSSGQGDFEQY

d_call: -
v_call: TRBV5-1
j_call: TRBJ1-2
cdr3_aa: ASRDTNYGYT